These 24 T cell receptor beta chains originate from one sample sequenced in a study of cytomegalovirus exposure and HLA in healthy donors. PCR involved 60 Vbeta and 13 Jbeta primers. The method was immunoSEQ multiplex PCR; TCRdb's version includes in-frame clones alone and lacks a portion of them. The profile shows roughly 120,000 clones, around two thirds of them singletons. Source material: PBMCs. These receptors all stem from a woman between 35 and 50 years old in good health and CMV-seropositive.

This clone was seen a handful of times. As DNA, the CDR3 is TGTGCCAGCAGTGAGTGGAGGGATAGGGACACTGAAGCTTTCTTT. Protein product: CASSEWRDRDTEAFF. V is TRBV25-1 and J is TRBJ1-1; D unresolved. The CDR3 has 15 amino acids. V lost 3 bases to trimming and J lost 3 bases, with 14 bases between them. The germline V gene has CDR1 MGHDK and CDR2 SYGVNS.

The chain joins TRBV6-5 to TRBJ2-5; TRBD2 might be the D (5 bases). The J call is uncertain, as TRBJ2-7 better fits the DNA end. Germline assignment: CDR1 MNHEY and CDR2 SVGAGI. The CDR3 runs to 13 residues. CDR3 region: CASRFSEAYEQYF. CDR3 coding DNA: TGTGCCAGCAGGTTTAGCGAGGCCTACGAGCAGTACTTC.

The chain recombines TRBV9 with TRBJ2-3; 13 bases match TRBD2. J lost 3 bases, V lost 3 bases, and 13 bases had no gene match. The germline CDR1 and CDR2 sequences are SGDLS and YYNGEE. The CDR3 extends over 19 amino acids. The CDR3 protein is CASSDYGTSGIVWTDTQYF. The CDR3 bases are TGTGCCAGCAGCGATTATGGGACTAGCGGGATCGTGTGGACAGATACGCAGTATTTT.

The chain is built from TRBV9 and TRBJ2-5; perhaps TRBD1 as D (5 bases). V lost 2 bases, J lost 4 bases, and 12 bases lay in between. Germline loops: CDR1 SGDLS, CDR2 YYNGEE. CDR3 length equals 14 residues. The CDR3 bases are TGTGCCAGCAGCGTGGAAGGGGCTGGAGAGACCCAGTACTTC. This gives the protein CASSVEGAGETQYF.

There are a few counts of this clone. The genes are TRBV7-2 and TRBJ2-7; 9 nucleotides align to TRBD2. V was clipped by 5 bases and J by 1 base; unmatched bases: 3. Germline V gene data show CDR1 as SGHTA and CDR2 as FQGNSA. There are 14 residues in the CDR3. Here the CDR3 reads CASSPTSGSYEQYF. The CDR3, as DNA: TGTGCCAGCAGCCCGACTAGCGGATCCTACGAGCAGTACTTC.

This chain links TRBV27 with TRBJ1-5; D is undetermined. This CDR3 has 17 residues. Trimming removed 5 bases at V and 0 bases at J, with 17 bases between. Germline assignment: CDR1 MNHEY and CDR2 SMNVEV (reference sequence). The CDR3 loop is CASSGSPEANSNQPQHF. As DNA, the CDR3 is TGTGCCAGCAGTGGAAGTCCAGAGGCCAATAGCAATCAGCCCCAGCATTTT.

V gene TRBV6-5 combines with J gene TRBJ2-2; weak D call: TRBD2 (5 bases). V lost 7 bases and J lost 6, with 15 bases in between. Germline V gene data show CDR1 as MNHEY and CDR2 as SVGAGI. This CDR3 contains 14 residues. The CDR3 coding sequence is TGTGCCAGCACCAGACGGGGTGTCGCCGGGGAGCTGTTTTTT. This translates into CASTRRGVAGELFF.

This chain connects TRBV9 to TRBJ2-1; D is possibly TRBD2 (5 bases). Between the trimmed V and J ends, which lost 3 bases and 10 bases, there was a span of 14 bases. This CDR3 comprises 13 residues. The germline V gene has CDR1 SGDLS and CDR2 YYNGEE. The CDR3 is CASSGIAPYEQFF. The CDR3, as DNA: TGTGCCAGCAGCGGAATAGCGCCTTACGAGCAGTTCTTC.

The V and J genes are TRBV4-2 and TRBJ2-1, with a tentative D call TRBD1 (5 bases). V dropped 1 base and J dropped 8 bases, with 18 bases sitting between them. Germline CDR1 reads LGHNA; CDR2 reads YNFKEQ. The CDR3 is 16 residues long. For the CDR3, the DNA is TGTGCCAGCAGCCAAGCGGCACAGGCAATCGGGCATGAGCAGTTCTTC. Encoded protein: CASSQAAQAIGHEQFF.

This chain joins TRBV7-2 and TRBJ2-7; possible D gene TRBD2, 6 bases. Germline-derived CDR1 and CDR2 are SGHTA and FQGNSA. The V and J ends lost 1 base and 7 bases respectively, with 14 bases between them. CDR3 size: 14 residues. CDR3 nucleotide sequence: TGTGCCAGCAGCTTAGGGGTGGGAGGTTGGGAGCAGTACTTC. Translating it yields CASSLGVGGWEQYF.

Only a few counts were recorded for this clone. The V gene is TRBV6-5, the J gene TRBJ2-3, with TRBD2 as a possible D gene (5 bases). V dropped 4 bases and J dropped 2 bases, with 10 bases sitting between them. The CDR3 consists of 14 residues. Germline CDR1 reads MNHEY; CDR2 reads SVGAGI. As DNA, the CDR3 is TGTGCCAGCAGTTCCGGGATCCACACAGATACGCAGTATTTT. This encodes CASSSGIHTDTQYF.

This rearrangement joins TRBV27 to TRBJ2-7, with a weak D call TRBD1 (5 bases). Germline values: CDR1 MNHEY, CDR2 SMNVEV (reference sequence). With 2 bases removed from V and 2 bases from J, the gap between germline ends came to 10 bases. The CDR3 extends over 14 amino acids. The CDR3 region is CASSLHDSAYEQYF. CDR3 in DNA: TGTGCCAGCAGTTTACATGACAGCGCCTACGAGCAGTACTTC.

Here the CDR3 reads CASSQQPQGPAGYEQYF. The CDR3 DNA sequence: TGCGCCAGCAGCCAACAACCACAGGGACCTGCGGGTTACGAGCAGTACTTC. The chain is built from TRBV4-1 and TRBJ2-7; possible D gene TRBD1, 6 bases. In germline, CDR1 is MGHRA, CDR2 YSYEKL. The CDR3 contains 17 residues. V lost 2 bases and J lost 4, with 21 bases in between.

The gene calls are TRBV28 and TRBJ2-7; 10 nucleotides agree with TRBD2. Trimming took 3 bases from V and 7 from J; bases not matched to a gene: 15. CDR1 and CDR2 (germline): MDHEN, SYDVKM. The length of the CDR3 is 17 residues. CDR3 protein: CASSFPHPSGSLSEQYF. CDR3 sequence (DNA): TGTGCCAGCAGTTTCCCCCACCCTAGCGGGAGTTTGTCAGAGCAGTACTTC. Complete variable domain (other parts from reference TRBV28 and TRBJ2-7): DVKVTQSSRYLVKRTGEKVFLECVQDMDHENMFWYRQDPGLGLRLIYFSYDVKMKEKGDIPEGYSVSREKKERFSLILESASTNQTSMYLCASSFPHPSGSLSEQYFGPGTRLTVT.

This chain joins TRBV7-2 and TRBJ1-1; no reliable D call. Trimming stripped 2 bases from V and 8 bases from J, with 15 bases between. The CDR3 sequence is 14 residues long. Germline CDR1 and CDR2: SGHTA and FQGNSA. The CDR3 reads CASSLITSGPEAFF. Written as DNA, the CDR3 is TGTGCCAGCAGCTTAATCACATCGGGTCCAGAAGCTTTCTTT.

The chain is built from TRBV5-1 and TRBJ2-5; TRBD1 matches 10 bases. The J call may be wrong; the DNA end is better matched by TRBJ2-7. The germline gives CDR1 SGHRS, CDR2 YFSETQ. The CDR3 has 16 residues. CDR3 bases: TGCGCCAGCAGCCCGGAGGACAGGGGGGAAATTGGCGAGCAGTACTTC. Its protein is CASSPEDRGEIGEQYF.

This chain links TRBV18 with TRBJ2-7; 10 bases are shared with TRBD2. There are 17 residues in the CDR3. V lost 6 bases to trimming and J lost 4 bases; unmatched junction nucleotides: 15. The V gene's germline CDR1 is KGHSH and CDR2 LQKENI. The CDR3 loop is CASSPVGASGRGYEQYF. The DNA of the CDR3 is TGTGCCAGCTCTCCCGTCGGAGCTAGCGGGAGAGGGTACGAGCAGTACTTC.

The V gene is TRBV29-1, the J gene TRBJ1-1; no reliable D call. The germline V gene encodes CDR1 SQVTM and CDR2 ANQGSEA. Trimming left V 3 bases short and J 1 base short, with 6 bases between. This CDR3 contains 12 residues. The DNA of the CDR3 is TGCAGCGTTGAGGGCCAGAACACTGAAGCTTTCTTT. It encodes CSVEGQNTEAFF.

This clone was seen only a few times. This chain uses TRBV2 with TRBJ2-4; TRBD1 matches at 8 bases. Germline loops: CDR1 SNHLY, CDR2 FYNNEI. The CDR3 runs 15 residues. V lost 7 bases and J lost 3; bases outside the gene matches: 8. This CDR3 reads CASTETGAVKNIQYF. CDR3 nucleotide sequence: TGTGCCAGCACTGAGACAGGGGCGGTCAAAAACATTCAGTACTTC.

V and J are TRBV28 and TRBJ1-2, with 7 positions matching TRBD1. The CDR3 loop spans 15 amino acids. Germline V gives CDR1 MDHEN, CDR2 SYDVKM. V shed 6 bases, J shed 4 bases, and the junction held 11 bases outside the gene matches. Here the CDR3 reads CASRPDGTASYGYTF. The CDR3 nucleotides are TGTGCCAGCAGACCCGACGGGACAGCAAGCTATGGCTACACCTTC.

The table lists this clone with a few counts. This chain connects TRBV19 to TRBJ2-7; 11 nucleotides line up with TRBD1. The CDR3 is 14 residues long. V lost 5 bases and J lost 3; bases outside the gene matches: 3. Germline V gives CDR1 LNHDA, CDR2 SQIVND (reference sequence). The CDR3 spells CASSDGTGGYEQYF. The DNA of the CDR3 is TGTGCCAGTAGTGATGGGACAGGGGGCTACGAGCAGTACTTC.

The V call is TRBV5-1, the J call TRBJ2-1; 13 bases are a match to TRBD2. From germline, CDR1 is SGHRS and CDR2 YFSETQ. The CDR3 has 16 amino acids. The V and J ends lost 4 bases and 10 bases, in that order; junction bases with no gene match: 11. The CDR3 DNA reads TGCGCCAGCAGCCCGATACTAGCGGGAGGGCCTTCGGAGCAGTTCTTC. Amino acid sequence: CASSPILAGGPSEQFF.

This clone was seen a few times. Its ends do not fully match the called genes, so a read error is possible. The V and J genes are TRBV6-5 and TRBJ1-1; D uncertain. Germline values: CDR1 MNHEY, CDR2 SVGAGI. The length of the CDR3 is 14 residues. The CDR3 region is CATHFRGLDTSAYF. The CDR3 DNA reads TGTGCCACCCATTTTCGGGGTTTAGACACTTCCGCGTATTTT.

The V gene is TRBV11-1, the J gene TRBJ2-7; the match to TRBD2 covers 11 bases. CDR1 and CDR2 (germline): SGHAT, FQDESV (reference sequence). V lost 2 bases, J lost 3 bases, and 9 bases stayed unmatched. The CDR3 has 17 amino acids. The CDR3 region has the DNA TGTGCCAGCAGCTTATGGGTGGCTAGCGGGAGGAGCTACGAGCAGTACTTC. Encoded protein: CASSLWVASGRSYEQYF.